Below, 14 T cell receptor beta chains from the same sample are listed, as sequenced in a study of T cell clonotyping in hematopoietic cell transplantation. Method: immunoSEQ multiplex PCR; TCRdb's copy keeps in-frame clones and lacks some. The sample holds more than 5,000 clones, more than 75% seen once. Time point defined: recipient sample about 28 days before transplant, after cytoreduction. The material was peripheral blood mononuclear cells, obtained before stem cell transplant. These TCRs come from a man between 60 and 75 years old with acute myeloid leukemia. Some clones in this sample may be carry-over from other donors' samples.

The V gene is TRBV7-9, the J gene TRBJ2-1, with a tentative D call TRBD1 (6 bases). The V end lost 1 base, the J end lost 1 base, and 11 bases lay between the germline ends. The germline CDR1 and CDR2 sequences are SEHNR and FQNEAQ (reference sequence). This CDR3 contains 16 residues. CDR3 in amino acids: CASSLGSRGSYNEQFF. In DNA, the CDR3 is TGTGCCAGCAGCTTAGGTAGCAGGGGTTCCTACAATGAGCAGTTCTTC. Together with reference TRBV7-9 and TRBJ2-1, the CDR3 gives the full variable domain: DTGVSQNPRHKITKRGQNVTFRCDPISEHNRLYWYRQTLGQGPEFLTYFQNEAQLEKSRLLSDRFSAERPKGSFSTLEIQRTEQGDSAMYLCASSLGSRGSYNEQFFGPGTRLTVL.

The chain couples TRBV14 to TRBJ1-1; D is uncertain. With 3 bases removed from V and 2 bases from J, the gap between germline ends came to 13 bases. There are 15 residues in the CDR3. Germline V gene data show CDR1 as SGHDN and CDR2 as FVKESK. The CDR3 bases are TGTGCCAGCAGCCAGTTTGATAGGGCAAACACTGAAGCTTTCTTT. Amino acid sequence: CASSQFDRANTEAFF.

V is TRBV21-1 and J is TRBJ2-7; TRBD2 is taken as the D call from the table, unchecked against the DNA. TRBV21-1 is marked as a pseudogene. The CDR3 sequence is 19 residues long. Here the CDR3 reads CASSACSIAGGPRPYEQYF. CDR3 coding DNA: TGTGCCAGCAGCGCTTGCAGCATAGCGGGAGGGCCGCGCCCCTACGAGCAGTACTTC.

The chain employs TRBV27 and TRBJ2-7; 7 bases line up with TRBD1. This CDR3 is 14 amino acids long. Germline V gene lookup returns CDR1 MNHEY and CDR2 SMNVEV (reference sequence). With 5 bases clipped from V and 7 bases from J, the junction kept 11 bases outside the gene matches. CDR3 in amino acids: CASSPIRGGPEQYF. Here the CDR3 DNA reads TGTGCCAGCAGTCCCATTAGAGGGGGCCCAGAGCAGTACTTC.

The chain couples TRBV7-6 to TRBJ2-1; D may match TRBD1 or TRBD2 (6 bases each). CDR3 length: 16 amino acids. V lost 1 base to trimming and J lost 6 bases, with 16 bases between them. CDR1 and CDR2 from the germline V gene are SGHVS and FNYEAQ. The CDR3 DNA follows: TGTGCCAGCAGCTTAGAAAGGAGGGGGACTTCCAATGAGCAGTTCTTC. It translates to CASSLERRGTSNEQFF.

This clone has only a few counts. The rearrangement uses TRBV6-1 and TRBJ2-7; no firm D call. The CDR3 loop spans 11 amino acids. Germline lookup yields CDR1 MNHNS and CDR2 SASEGT. Trimming shortened V by 2 bases and J by 7 bases, and 6 bases separated the two germline ends. CDR3 nucleotides: TGTGCCAGCAGTGAAATCGGGGAGCAGTACTTC. It translates to CASSEIGEQYF.

The J gene is TRBJ2-2, the V gene TRBV11-3, with D perhaps matching TRBD1 (6 bases). The CDR3 runs to 15 residues. Germline CDR1 SGHNT, CDR2 YENEEA. Trimming cost V 1 base and J 6 bases, with 12 bases left between them. The CDR3 bases are TGTGCCAGCAGCTTAGTCTGGACAGCGCCCGGGGAGCTGTTTTTT. Translation gives CASSLVWTAPGELFF.

The V call is TRBV6-6, the J call TRBJ1-2, with 9 bases matching TRBD1. This CDR3 comprises 13 residues. Losses at the gene ends were 6 bases for V and 3 bases for J; bases not matched to a gene: 2. The germline gives CDR1 MNHNY, CDR2 SVGAGI (reference sequence). Written as DNA, the CDR3 is TGTGCCAGCAGCAGGACAGGGGACTATGGCTACACCTTC. Encoded protein: CASSRTGDYGYTF.

J is TRBJ2-1 and V is TRBV7-2; TRBD2 matches at 7 bases. The CDR3 is made up of 15 amino acids. With 5 bases clipped from V and 4 bases from J, the junction kept 8 bases outside the gene matches. Germline V gene lookup returns CDR1 SGHTA and CDR2 FQGNSA. The CDR3 loop is CASSLFAGDYNEQFF. In nucleotides, the CDR3 is TGTGCCAGCAGCCTATTCGCGGGGGATTACAATGAGCAGTTCTTC.

This clone occurred once. The chain couples TRBV15 to TRBJ1-4; 7 nucleotides match TRBD1. The CDR3 has 16 amino acids. Germline CDR1 and CDR2: LNHNV and YYDKDF (reference sequence). J lost 0 bases, V lost 3 bases, and 4 bases had no gene match. CDR3 nucleotides: TGTGCCACCAGCAGGGTCGGGACAGCAACTAATGAAAAACTGTTTTTT. It codes for CATSRVGTATNEKLFF.

The genes are TRBV2 and TRBJ1-6; D is undetermined. The CDR3 length is 15 residues. CDR1 is SNHLY, CDR2 FYNNEI, per germline. V was trimmed by 0 bases and J by 2 bases, leaving 5 bases between them. CDR3 loop: CASSEAGPYNSPLHF. CDR3 sequence (DNA): TGTGCCAGCAGTGAAGCAGGTCCCTATAATTCACCCCTCCACTTT.

The rearrangement uses TRBV9 and TRBJ1-6; the match to TRBD1 covers 7 bases. Trimming cost V 4 bases and J 4 bases; bases outside gene matches: 2. The germline gives CDR1 SGDLS, CDR2 YYNGEE. The CDR3 totals 14 residues. The DNA for the CDR3 is TGTGCCAGCAGCCCGGGACAGTATAATTCACCCCTCCACTTT. Its translation: CASSPGQYNSPLHF.

The rearrangement links TRBV27 to TRBJ2-1; TRBD2 matches at 8 bases. The CDR3 totals 16 residues. The germline gives CDR1 MNHEY, CDR2 SMNVEV (reference sequence). With V trimmed by 6 bases and J by 5 bases, 12 bases remained unmatched. DNA of the CDR3: TGTGCCAGCAGACTTGGTACACTAGCGGTAAACAATGAGCAGTTCTTC. Protein product: CASRLGTLAVNNEQFF.

This chain uses TRBV28 with TRBJ1-2, with D tentatively TRBD1 (6 bases). There are 15 residues in the CDR3. CDR1 is MDHEN and CDR2 is SYDVKM in the germline V gene. The V end lost 10 bases, the J end lost 4 bases, and 22 bases lay between the germline ends. CDR3 in DNA: TGTGCCACATCAAAACCGGGACAAGGAATCTATGGCTACACCTTC. Its protein product is CATSKPGQGIYGYTF.